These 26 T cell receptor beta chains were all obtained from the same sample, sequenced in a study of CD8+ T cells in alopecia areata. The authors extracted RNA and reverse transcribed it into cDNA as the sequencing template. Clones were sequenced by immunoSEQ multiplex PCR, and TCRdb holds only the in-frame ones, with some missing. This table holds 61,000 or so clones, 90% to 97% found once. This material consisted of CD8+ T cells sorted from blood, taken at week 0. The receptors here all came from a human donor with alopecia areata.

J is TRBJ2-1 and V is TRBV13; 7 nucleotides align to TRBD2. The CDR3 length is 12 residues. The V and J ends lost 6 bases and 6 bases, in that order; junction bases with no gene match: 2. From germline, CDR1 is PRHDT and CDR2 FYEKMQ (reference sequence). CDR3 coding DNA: TGTGCCAGCAGTCCTAGCGGCAATGAGCAGTTCTTC. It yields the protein CASSPSGNEQFF.

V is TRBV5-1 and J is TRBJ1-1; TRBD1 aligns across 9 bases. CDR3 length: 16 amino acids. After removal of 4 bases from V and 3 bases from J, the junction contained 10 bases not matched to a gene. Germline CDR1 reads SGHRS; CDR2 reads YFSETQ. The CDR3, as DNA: TGCGCCAGCAGCGGACAGGGGCTCGGTCGGGACACTGAAGCTTTCTTT. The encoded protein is CASSGQGLGRDTEAFF.

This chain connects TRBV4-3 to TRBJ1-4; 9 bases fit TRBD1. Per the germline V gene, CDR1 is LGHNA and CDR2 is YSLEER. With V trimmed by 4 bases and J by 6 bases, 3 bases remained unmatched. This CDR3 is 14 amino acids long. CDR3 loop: CASSPWTGDEKLFF. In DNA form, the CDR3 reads TGCGCCAGCAGCCCATGGACAGGGGATGAAAAACTGTTTTTT.

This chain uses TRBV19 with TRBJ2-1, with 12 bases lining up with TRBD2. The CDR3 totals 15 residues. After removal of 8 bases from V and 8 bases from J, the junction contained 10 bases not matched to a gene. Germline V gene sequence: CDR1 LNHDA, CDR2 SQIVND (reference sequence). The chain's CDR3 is CASGLAGGELDEQFF. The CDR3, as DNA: TGTGCCAGTGGGCTAGCGGGGGGGGAATTAGATGAGCAGTTCTTC.

In nucleotides, the CDR3 is TGCGCCAGCAGCCGAGGACTAGACTACAATGAGCAGTTCTTC. Translated, it gives CASSRGLDYNEQFF. The chain employs TRBV4-1 and TRBJ2-1, with 7 bases lining up with TRBD2. Germline CDR1 and CDR2: MGHRA and YSYEKL. The CDR3 has 14 residues. Trimming cost V 4 bases and J 3 bases; bases outside gene matches: 3.

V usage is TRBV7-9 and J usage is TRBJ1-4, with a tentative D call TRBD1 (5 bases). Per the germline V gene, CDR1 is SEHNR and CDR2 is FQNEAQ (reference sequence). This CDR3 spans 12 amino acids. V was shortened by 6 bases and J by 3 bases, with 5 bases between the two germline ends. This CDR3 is CASRGANEKLFF. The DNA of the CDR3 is TGTGCCAGCAGGGGGGCTAATGAAAAACTGTTTTTT.

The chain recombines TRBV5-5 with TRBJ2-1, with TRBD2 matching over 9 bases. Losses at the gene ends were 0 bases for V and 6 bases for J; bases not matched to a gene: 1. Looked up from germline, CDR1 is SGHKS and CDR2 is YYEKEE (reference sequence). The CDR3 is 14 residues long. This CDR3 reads CASSLGTSANEQFF. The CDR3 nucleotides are TGTGCCAGCAGCTTGGGGACTAGCGCCAATGAGCAGTTCTTC.

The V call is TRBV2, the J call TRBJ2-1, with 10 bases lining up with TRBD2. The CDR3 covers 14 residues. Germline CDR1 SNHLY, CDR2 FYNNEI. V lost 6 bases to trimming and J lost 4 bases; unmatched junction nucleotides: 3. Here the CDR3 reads CASRDSGGYNEQFF. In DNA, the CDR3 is TGTGCCAGCAGGGATAGCGGGGGGTACAATGAGCAGTTCTTC.

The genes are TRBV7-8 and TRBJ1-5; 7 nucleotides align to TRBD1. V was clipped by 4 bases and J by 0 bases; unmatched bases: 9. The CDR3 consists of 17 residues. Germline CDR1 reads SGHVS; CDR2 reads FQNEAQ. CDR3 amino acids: CASSSGQQLYSNQPQHF. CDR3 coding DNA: TGTGCCAGCAGCTCGGGACAGCAACTATATAGCAATCAGCCCCAGCATTTT. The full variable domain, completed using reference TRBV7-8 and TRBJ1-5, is GAGVSQSPRYKVAKRGQDVALRCDPISGHVSLFWYQQALGQGPEFLTYFQNEAQLDKSGLPSDRFFAERPEGSVSTLKIQRTQQEDSAVYLCASSSGQQLYSNQPQHFGDGTRLSIL.

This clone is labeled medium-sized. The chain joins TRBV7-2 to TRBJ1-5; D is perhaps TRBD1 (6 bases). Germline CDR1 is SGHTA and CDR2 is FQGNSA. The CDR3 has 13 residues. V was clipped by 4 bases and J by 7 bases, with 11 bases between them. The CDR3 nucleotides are TGTGCCAGCAGCTGGGTGGGGGGCCAGCCCCAGCATTTT. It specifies CASSWVGGQPQHF.

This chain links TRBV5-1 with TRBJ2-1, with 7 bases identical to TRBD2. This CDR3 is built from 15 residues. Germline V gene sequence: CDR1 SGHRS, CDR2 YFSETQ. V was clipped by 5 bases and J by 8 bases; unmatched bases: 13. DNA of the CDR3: TGCGCCAGCAGTAGGGATGCGGGGGTCGTGGATGAGCAGTTCTTC. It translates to CASSRDAGVVDEQFF. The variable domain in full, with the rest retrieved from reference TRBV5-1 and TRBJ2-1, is KAGVTQTPRYLIKTRGQQVTLSCSPISGHRSVSWYQQTPGQGLQFLFEYFSETQRNKGNFPGRFSGRQFSNSRSEMNVSTLELGDSALYLCASSRDAGVVDEQFFGPGTRLTVL.

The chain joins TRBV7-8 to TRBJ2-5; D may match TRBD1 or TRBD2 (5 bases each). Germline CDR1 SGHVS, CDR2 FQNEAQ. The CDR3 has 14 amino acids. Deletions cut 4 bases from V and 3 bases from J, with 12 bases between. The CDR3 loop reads CASSSTLGEETQYF. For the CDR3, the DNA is TGTGCCAGCAGCTCGACTTTGGGGGAAGAGACCCAGTACTTC.

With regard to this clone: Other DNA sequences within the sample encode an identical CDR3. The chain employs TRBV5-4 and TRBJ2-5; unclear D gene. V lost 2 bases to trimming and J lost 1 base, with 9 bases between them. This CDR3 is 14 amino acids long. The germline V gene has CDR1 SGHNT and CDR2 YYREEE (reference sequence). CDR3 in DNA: TGTGCCAGCAGCTTAGAAGGGTTCCAAGAGACCCAGTACTTC. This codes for CASSLEGFQETQYF.

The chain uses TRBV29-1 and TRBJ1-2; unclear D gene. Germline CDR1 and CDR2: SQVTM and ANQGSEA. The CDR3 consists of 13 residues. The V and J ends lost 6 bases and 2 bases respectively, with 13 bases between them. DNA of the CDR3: TGCAGCGTGCGACTGATTTCGAACTATGGCTACACCTTC. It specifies CSVRLISNYGYTF.

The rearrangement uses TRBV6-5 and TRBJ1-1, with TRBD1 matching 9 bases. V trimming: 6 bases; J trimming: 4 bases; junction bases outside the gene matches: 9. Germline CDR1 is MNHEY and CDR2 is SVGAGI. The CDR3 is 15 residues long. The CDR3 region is CASSRTGGWGTEAFF. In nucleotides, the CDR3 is TGTGCCAGCAGCAGAACAGGGGGCTGGGGCACTGAAGCTTTCTTT.

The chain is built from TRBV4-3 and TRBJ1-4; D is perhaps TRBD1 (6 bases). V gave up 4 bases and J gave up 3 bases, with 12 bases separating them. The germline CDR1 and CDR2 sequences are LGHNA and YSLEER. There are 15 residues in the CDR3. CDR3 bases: TGCGCCAGCAGCCTTCTTAGGGGGGCTAATGAAAAACTGTTTTTT. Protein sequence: CASSLLRGANEKLFF.

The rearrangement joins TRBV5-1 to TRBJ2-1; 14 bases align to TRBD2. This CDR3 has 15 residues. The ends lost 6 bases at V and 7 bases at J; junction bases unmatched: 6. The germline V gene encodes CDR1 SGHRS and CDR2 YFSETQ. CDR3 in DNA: TGCGCCAGCACCCTGACTAGCGGGGGGGCAAATGAGCAGTTCTTC. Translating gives CASTLTSGGANEQFF.

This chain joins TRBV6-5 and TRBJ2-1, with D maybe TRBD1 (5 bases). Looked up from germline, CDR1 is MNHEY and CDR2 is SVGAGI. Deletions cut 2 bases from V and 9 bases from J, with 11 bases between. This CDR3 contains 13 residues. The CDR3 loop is CASSYRADSEQFF. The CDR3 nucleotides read TGTGCCAGCAGTTACAGGGCCGACAGTGAGCAGTTCTTC.

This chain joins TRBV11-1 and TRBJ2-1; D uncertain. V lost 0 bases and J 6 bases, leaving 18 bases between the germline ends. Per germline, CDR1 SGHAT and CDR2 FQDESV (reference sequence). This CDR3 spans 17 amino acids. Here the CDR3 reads CASSLADSLFPSNEQFF. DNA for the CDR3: TGTGCCAGCAGCTTAGCGGATTCGCTATTCCCAAGCAATGAGCAGTTCTTC.

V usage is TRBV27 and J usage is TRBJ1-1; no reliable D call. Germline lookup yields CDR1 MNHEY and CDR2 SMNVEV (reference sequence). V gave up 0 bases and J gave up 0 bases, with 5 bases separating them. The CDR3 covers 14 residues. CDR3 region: CASSLSTVNTEAFF. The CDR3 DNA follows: TGTGCCAGCAGTTTATCTACAGTGAACACTGAAGCTTTCTTT.

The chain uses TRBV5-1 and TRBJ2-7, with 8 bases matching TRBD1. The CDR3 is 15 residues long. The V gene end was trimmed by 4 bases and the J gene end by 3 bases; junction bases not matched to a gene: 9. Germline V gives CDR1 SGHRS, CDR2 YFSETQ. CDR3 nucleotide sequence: TGCGCCAGCAGCCAGGGCACAGGGGGGAACTACGAGCAGTACTTC. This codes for CASSQGTGGNYEQYF.

Here the CDR3 DNA reads TGTGCCAGCGGGACTAGCGGGGACAATGAGCAGTTCTTC. Translating it yields CASGTSGDNEQFF. The gene calls are TRBV6-5 and TRBJ2-1, with TRBD2 matching 13 bases. Germline-derived CDR1 and CDR2 are MNHEY and SVGAGI. J gave up 5 bases and V 8 bases, and 0 bases lay outside the gene matches. The CDR3 is 13 amino acids.

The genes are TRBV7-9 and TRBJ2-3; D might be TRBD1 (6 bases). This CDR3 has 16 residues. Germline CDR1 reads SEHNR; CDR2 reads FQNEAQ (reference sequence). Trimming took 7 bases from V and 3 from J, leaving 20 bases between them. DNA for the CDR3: TGTGCCAGCACCCAGGGGCAGGATGGCCCGACAGATACGCAGTATTTT. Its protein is CASTQGQDGPTDTQYF.

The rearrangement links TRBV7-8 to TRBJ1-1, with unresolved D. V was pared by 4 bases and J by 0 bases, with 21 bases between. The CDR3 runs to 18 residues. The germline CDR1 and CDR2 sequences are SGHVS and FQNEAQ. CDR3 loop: CASSSDFVARGMNTEAFF. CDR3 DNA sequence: TGTGCCAGCAGCTCCGATTTTGTAGCGCGAGGCATGAACACTGAAGCTTTCTTT.

The CDR3: CASSLRDYPSYEQYF. The CDR3 coding sequence is TGTGCCAGCAGCCTCCGGGACTACCCCTCCTACGAGCAGTACTTC. The chain links TRBV7-8 to TRBJ2-7, with 7 bases fitting TRBD2. This CDR3 is 15 amino acids long. The junction had 7 bases not matched to a gene; V was cut back by 5 bases and J by 0 bases. Germline CDR1 SGHVS, CDR2 FQNEAQ.

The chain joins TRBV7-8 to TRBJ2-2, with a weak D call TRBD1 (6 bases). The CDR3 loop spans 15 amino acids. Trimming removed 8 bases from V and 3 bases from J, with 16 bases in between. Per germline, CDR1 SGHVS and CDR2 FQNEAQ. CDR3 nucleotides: TGTGCCAGCCTCCCCAGGGCAGGGGACACCGGGGAGCTGTTTTTT. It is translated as CASLPRAGDTGELFF.